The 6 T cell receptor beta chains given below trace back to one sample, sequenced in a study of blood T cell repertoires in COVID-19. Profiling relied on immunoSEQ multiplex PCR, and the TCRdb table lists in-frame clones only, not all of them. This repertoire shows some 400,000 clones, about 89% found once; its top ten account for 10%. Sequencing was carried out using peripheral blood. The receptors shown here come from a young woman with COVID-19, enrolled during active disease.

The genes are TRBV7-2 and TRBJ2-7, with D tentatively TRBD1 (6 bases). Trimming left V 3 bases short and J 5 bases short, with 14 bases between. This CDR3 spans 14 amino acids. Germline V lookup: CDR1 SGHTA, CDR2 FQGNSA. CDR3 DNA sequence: TGTGCCAGCAGCTTGGACAGCGCTACAAACGAGCAGTACTTC. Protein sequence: CASSLDSATNEQYF. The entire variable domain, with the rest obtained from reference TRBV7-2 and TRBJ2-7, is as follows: GAGVSQSPSNKVTEKGKDVELRCDPISGHTALYWYRQSLGQGLEFLIYFQGNSAPDKSGLPSDRFSAERTGGSVSTLTIQRTQQEDSAVYLCASSLDSATNEQYFGPGTRLTVT.

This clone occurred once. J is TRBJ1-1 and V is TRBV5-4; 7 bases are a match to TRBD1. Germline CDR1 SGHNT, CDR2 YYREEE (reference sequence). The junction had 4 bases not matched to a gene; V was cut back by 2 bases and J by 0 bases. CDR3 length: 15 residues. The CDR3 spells CASSFKTGVNTEAFF. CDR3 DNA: TGTGCCAGCAGCTTTAAAACAGGGGTGAACACTGAAGCTTTCTTT. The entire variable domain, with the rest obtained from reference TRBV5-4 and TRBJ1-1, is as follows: ETGVTQSPTHLIKTRGQQVTLRCSSQSGHNTVSWYQQALGQGPQFIFQYYREEENGRGNFPPRFSGLQFPNYSSELNVNALELDDSALYLCASSFKTGVNTEAFFGQGTRLTVV.

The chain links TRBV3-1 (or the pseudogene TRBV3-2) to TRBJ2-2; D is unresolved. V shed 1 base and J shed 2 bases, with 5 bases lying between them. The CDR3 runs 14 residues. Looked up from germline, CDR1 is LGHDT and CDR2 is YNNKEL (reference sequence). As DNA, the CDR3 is TGTGCCAGCAGCCAAGCCTACAACACCGGGGAGCTGTTTTTT. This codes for CASSQAYNTGELFF.

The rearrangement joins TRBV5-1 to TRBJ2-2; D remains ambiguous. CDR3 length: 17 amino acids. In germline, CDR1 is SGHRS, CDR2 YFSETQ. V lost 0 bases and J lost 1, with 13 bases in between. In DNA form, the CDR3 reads TGCGCCAGCAGCTTGGGTTTTGGGCTCCAGAACACCGGGGAGCTGTTTTTT. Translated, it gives CASSLGFGLQNTGELFF.

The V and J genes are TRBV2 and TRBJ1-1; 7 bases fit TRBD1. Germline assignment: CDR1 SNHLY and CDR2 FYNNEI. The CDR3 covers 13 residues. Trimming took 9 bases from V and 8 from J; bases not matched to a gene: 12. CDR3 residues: CARRLQGRGEAFF. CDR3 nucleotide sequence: TGTGCCAGAAGGTTACAGGGGAGAGGGGAAGCTTTCTTT.

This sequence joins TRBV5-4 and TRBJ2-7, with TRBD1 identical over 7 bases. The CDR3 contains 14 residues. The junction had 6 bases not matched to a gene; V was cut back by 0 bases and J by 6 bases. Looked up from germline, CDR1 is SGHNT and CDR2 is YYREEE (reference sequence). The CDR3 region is CASSLENRGAEQYF. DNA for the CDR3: TGTGCCAGCAGCTTGGAAAACAGGGGCGCCGAGCAGTACTTC. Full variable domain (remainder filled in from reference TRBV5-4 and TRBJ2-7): ETGVTQSPTHLIKTRGQQVTLRCSSQSGHNTVSWYQQALGQGPQFIFQYYREEENGRGNFPPRFSGLQFPNYSSELNVNALELDDSALYLCASSLENRGAEQYFGPGTRLTVT.